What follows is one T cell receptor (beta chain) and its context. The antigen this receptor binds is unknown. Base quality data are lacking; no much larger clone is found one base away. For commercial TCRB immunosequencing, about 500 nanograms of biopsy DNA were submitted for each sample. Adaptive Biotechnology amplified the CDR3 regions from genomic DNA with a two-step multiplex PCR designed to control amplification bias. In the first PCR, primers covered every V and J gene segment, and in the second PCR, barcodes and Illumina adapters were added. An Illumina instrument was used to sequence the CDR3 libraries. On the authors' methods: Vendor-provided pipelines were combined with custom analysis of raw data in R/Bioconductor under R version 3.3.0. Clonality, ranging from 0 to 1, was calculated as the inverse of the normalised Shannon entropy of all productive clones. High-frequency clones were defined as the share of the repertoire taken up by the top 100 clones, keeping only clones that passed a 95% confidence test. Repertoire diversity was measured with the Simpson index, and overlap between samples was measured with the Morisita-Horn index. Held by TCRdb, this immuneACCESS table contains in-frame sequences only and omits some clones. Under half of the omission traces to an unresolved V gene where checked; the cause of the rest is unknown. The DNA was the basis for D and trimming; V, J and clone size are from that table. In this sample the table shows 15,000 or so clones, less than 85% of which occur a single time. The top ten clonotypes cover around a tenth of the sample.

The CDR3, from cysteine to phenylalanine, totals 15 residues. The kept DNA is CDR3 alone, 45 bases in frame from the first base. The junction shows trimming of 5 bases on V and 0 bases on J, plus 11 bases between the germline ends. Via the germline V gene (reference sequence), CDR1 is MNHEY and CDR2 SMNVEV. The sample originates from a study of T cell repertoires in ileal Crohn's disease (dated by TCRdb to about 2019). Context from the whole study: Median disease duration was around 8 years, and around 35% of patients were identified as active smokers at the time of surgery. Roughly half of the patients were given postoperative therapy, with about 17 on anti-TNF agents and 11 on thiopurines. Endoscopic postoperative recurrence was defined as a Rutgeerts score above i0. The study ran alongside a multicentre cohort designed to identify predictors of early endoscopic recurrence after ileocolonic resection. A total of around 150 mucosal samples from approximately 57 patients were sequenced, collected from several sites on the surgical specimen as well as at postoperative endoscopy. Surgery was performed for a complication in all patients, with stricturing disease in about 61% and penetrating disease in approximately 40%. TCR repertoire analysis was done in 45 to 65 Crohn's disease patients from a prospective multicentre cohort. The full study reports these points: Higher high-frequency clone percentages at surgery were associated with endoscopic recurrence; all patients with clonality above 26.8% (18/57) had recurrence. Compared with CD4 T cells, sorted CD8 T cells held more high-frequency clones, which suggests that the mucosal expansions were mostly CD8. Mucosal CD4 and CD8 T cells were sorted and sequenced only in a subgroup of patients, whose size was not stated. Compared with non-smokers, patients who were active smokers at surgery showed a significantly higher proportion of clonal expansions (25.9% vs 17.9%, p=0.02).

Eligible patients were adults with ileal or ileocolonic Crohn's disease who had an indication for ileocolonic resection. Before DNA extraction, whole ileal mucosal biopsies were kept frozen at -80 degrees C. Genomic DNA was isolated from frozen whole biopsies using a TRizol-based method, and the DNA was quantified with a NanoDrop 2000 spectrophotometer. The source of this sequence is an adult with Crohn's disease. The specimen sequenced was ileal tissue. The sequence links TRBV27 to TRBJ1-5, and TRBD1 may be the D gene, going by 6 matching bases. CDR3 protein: CASSIGGYSNQPQHF. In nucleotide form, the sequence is TGTGCCAGCAGTATTGGGGGCTATAGCAATCAGCCCCAGCATTTT.